The 24 T cell receptor beta chains below all came from one sample that was sequenced in a study of a mutant IDH1 vaccine in newly diagnosed glioma. Here immunoSEQ multiplex PCR was the method, and the copy in TCRdb shows in-frame clones only, minus some. The table lists about 51,000 clones, 60% to 85% of them singletons. Time point noted: baseline, week 1 (first vaccination visit). Treatment noted: pre-vaccination baseline after standard-of-care therapy. The sequences come from PBMCs, collected from a glioma patient treated with radiotherapy, temozolomide or both. The receptors were sampled from a woman aged 35 to 49 with glioma.

The chain uses TRBV5-1 and TRBJ1-4, with D unclear. V lost 2 bases, J lost 5 bases, and 13 bases lay in between. Germline V gene data show CDR1 as SGHRS and CDR2 as YFSETQ. The CDR3 runs to 15 residues. CDR3 amino acids: CASSFMSGSNEKLFF. The CDR3 DNA follows: TGCGCCAGCAGCTTCATGTCCGGGTCAAATGAAAAACTGTTTTTT.

The chain links TRBV9 to TRBJ2-7, with no clear D. The V end was cut by 6 bases, the J end by 0 bases, with 10 bases between. Germline V gene sequence: CDR1 SGDLS, CDR2 YYNGEE. The CDR3 consists of 13 residues. CDR3 DNA sequence: TGTGCCAGCAAGGCGGACGACTCCTACGAGCAGTACTTC. This encodes CASKADDSYEQYF.

This clone was observed once. V gene TRBV2 combines with J gene TRBJ1-5; D unclear. The V and J ends lost 1 base and 6 bases respectively, with 10 bases between them. Germline CDR1 SNHLY, CDR2 FYNNEI. The CDR3 is made up of 14 amino acids. CDR3 protein: CASSEESILQPQHF. DNA for the CDR3: TGTGCCAGCAGTGAAGAGTCCATACTTCAGCCCCAGCATTTT.

The CDR3 region is CASSHYSTASGNTIYF. Here the CDR3 DNA reads TGCGCCAGCAGCCACTATTCGACAGCATCTGGAAACACCATATATTTT. The chain couples TRBV5-1 to TRBJ1-3, with D perhaps matching TRBD1 (5 bases). V shed 4 bases and J shed 1 base, with 15 bases lying between them. The CDR3 extends over 16 amino acids. Per germline, CDR1 SGHRS and CDR2 YFSETQ.

The chain joins TRBV7-9 to TRBJ1-6, with no clear D. V was shortened by 5 bases and J by 7 bases, with 9 bases between the two germline ends. The V gene's germline CDR1 is SEHNR and CDR2 FQNEAQ (reference sequence). The CDR3 runs to 13 residues. CDR3 protein: CASSREGNSPLHF. CDR3 DNA sequence: TGTGCCAGCAGCAGGGAGGGCAATTCACCCCTCCACTTT.

To note about this clone: Other nucleotide sequences in the sample specify the same CDR3. The chain has TRBV14 and TRBJ1-6, with TRBD1 as a possible D gene (5 bases). Germline CDR1 is SGHDN and CDR2 is FVKESK. The CDR3 has 15 residues. V lost 0 bases, J lost 10 bases, and 13 bases lay in between. CDR3 DNA: TGTGCCAGCAGCCAAGACCCCCAGGGACGCTCACCCCTCCACTTT. Translating gives CASSQDPQGRSPLHF.

Of note for this clone: One end of the junction is discordant with germline, which a read error may explain. The chain recombines TRBV7-8 with TRBJ2-7, with D perhaps matching TRBD1 (6 bases). Germline V gives CDR1 SGHVS, CDR2 FQNEAQ. This CDR3 has 12 residues. In nucleotides, the CDR3 is TGTGCCAGCAGCTTATTACTCGGACAGAGGAACTTC. Translating gives CASSLLLGQRNF. Supplemented by reference TRBV7-8 and TRBJ2-7, the full variable domain reads GAGVSQSPRYKVAKRGQDVALRCDPISGHVSLFWYQQALGQGPEFLTYFQNEAQLDKSGLPSDRFFAERPEGSVSTLKIQRTQQEDSAVYLCASSLLLGQRNFGPGTRLTVT.

CDR3 sequence: CASSIGVIGGNTIYF. The CDR3 DNA follows: TGTGCCAGTAGTATCGGGGTCATCGGTGGAAACACCATATATTTT. This chain joins TRBV19 and TRBJ1-3; D unresolved. The V gene lost 3 bases and the J gene lost 3 bases, with 12 bases spanning the gap. This CDR3 is 15 amino acids long. CDR1 and CDR2 from the germline V gene are LNHDA and SQIVND (reference sequence).

The chain carries TRBV2 and TRBJ1-6; 8 bases map to TRBD1. V dropped 8 bases and J dropped 3; count of bases not matched to a gene: 6. This CDR3 has 15 residues. Per the germline V gene, CDR1 is SNHLY and CDR2 is FYNNEI. DNA of the CDR3: TGTGCCAGCGGATCGACAGGGGTCTATAATTCACCCCTCCACTTT. It encodes CASGSTGVYNSPLHF.

The chain is built from TRBV5-4 and TRBJ1-2; 9 bases match TRBD1. The V gene end was trimmed by 6 bases and the J gene end by 6 bases; junction bases not matched to a gene: 9. Per the germline V gene, CDR1 is SGHNT and CDR2 is YYREEE (reference sequence). The CDR3 extends over 14 amino acids. This CDR3 reads CASTVGGQGHGYTF. The CDR3 DNA reads as TGTGCCAGCACGGTGGGGGGACAGGGTCATGGCTACACCTTC.

This chain joins TRBV7-9 and TRBJ1-2, with D unresolved. The CDR3 runs 11 residues. Germline loops: CDR1 SEHNR, CDR2 FQNEAQ (reference sequence). The V end was cut by 3 bases, the J end by 8 bases, with 7 bases between. CDR3 nucleotides: TGTGCCAGCAGCTTCGGGGAGGGCTACACCTTC. The encoded protein is CASSFGEGYTF.

This chain links TRBV7-2 with TRBJ2-3; TRBD2 matches at 8 bases. This CDR3 is 15 amino acids long. Germline CDR1 SGHTA, CDR2 FQGNSA. V shed 2 bases and J 6 bases; nucleotides not matched to a gene: 7. Here the CDR3 reads CASSLPTSGWDTQYF. The CDR3 DNA sequence: TGTGCCAGCAGCTTACCCACTAGCGGCTGGGATACGCAGTATTTT. The variable domain in full, completed from reference TRBV7-2 and TRBJ2-3, reads GAGVSQSPSNKVTEKGKDVELRCDPISGHTALYWYRQSLGQGLEFLIYFQGNSAPDKSGLPSDRFSAERTGGSVSTLTIQRTQQEDSAVYLCASSLPTSGWDTQYFGPGTRLTVL.

The chain employs TRBV10-2 and TRBJ1-6, with D hard to call. The CDR3 has 13 amino acids. From germline, CDR1 is WSHSY and CDR2 SAAADI. Trimming removed 3 bases at V and 5 bases at J, with 5 bases between. The CDR3 here is CASSEQNNSPLHF. The CDR3 coding sequence is TGCGCCAGCAGTGAACAGAATAATTCACCCCTCCACTTT.

This chain connects TRBV11-2 to TRBJ2-7; TRBD1 aligns across 8 bases. The CDR3 is 14 amino acids. Germline CDR1 and CDR2: SGHAT and FQNNGV. J was trimmed by 3 bases and V by 4 bases; bases with no gene match: 5. The CDR3 here is CASSSGQGGYEQYF. DNA of the CDR3: TGTGCCAGCAGCTCTGGACAGGGAGGCTACGAGCAGTACTTC.

V usage is TRBV6-1 and J usage is TRBJ1-1; no definite D call. This CDR3 region has 10 residues. CDR1 MNHNS and CDR2 SASEGT come from the germline V gene. V was trimmed by 7 bases and J by 10 bases, leaving 10 bases between them. The CDR3 DNA reads as TGTGCCAGCAAAGGAATTGTAGCTTTCTTT. Amino acid sequence: CASKGIVAFF.

The chain has TRBV11-2 and TRBJ1-1, with D unclear. V was clipped by 6 bases and J by 1 base, with 6 bases between them. The CDR3 is 12 amino acids. Germline V CDR1 and CDR2: SGHAT, FQNNGV. In nucleotides, the CDR3 is TGTGCCAGCAGGCGGGGGAACACTGAAGCTTTCTTT. Translation gives CASRRGNTEAFF.

This clone has a single count. The chain carries TRBV9 and TRBJ1-3, with 9 bases identical to TRBD1. Germline CDR1 and CDR2: SGDLS and YYNGEE. There are 16 residues in the CDR3. J was trimmed by 1 base and V by 2 bases; bases with no gene match: 4. CDR3 bases: TGTGCCAGCAGCGTTCTCGGGACAGGGTCTGGAAACACCATATATTTT. This encodes CASSVLGTGSGNTIYF.

The chain couples TRBV7-8 to TRBJ1-1; the match to TRBD1 covers 7 bases. The ends lost 5 bases at V and 1 base at J; junction bases unmatched: 13. This CDR3 has 17 residues. Germline CDR1 reads SGHVS; CDR2 reads FQNEAQ. The CDR3 sequence: CASSPQAGAGGNTEAFF. CDR3 bases: TGTGCCAGCAGCCCCCAGGCGGGCGCAGGGGGGAACACTGAAGCTTTCTTT. The full variable domain, with the rest looked up from reference TRBV7-8 and TRBJ1-1, is GAGVSQSPRYKVAKRGQDVALRCDPISGHVSLFWYQQALGQGPEFLTYFQNEAQLDKSGLPSDRFFAERPEGSVSTLKIQRTQQEDSAVYLCASSPQAGAGGNTEAFFGQGTRLTVV.

The CDR3 coding sequence is TGTGCCAGCAGCCTGAAGGCAGGGGATCATGGCTACACCTTC. Translating it yields CASSLKAGDHGYTF. This chain connects TRBV7-6 to TRBJ1-2; D may be TRBD1 (6 bases). Germline values: CDR1 SGHVS, CDR2 FNYEAQ. This CDR3 contains 14 residues. V was pared by 5 bases and J by 6 bases, with 16 bases between.

The chain joins TRBV10-1 to TRBJ2-4; 7 positions match TRBD2. This CDR3 has 14 residues. The junction had 7 bases not matched to a gene; V was cut back by 3 bases and J by 8 bases. Per germline, CDR1 WNHNN and CDR2 SYGVQD (reference sequence). The CDR3 loop reads CASSDRGDGDIQYF. The DNA of the CDR3 is TGCGCCAGCAGTGATCGGGGGGATGGAGACATTCAGTACTTC.

The genes are TRBV6-8 and TRBJ1-6; 7 nucleotides align to TRBD1. V was clipped by 2 bases and J by 10 bases; unmatched bases: 8. From germline, CDR1 is MNHGY and CDR2 SAAAGT. This CDR3 spans 15 amino acids. The CDR3 DNA follows: TGTGCCAGCAGTTACCCACAGGGGCTCGGCTCACCCCTCCACTTT. This translates into CASSYPQGLGSPLHF.

The V call is TRBV2, the J call TRBJ2-5; D perhaps matches TRBD2 (6 bases). Germline V gene data show CDR1 as SNHLY and CDR2 as FYNNEI. With 6 bases removed from V and 7 bases from J, the gap between germline ends came to 15 bases. The CDR3 runs to 13 residues. The CDR3 bases are TGTGCCAGCAGGGCCCCGGAGGGTGGGACCCAGTACTTC. Translation gives CASRAPEGGTQYF.

The genes are TRBV19 and TRBJ1-5; D call uncertain. CDR3 length: 14 residues. Per the germline V gene, CDR1 is LNHDA and CDR2 is SQIVND (reference sequence). Trimming left V 5 bases short and J 2 bases short, with 10 bases between. The CDR3 DNA is TGTGCCAGTAGTCCCCAGAGGGGCAATCAGCCCCAGCATTTT. It yields the protein CASSPQRGNQPQHF.

This chain uses TRBV4-1 with TRBJ1-1, with a possible D match to TRBD1 (6 bases). Germline V gives CDR1 MGHRA, CDR2 YSYEKL. The CDR3 runs 16 residues. V was shortened by 0 bases and J by 3 bases, with 14 bases between the two germline ends. The CDR3 reads CASSQDARGGDTEAFF. The CDR3 DNA follows: TGCGCCAGCAGCCAAGATGCCAGGGGTGGGGACACTGAAGCTTTCTTT.